The 21 T cell receptor beta chains below all came from one sample that was sequenced in a study of blood T cell repertoires in COVID-19. This table comes from immunoSEQ multiplex PCR, and its TCRdb copy is limited to in-frame clones, with some not included. The repertoire includes fewer than 250,000 clones, less than 85% of them detected once, and about 1.7% sits in the top ten. Sequencing was carried out using PBMCs or T cells enriched from blood (not recorded which). The source of these receptors is a man in his fifties or sixties who had recovered from COVID-19.

J is TRBJ1-6 and V is TRBV6-5, with TRBD1 matching 7 bases. With 2 bases clipped from V and 4 bases from J, the junction kept 2 bases outside the gene matches. The germline CDR1 and CDR2 sequences are MNHEY and SVGAGI. CDR3 length: 15 amino acids. The CDR3 DNA is TGTGCCAGCAGTTACGACAGGGAGTATAATTCACCCCTCCACTTT. As protein: CASSYDREYNSPLHF.

This chain links TRBV6-5 with TRBJ2-5; 8 positions agree with TRBD1. The germline gives CDR1 MNHEY, CDR2 SVGAGI. J was trimmed by 4 bases and V by 0 bases; bases with no gene match: 1. This CDR3 is 14 amino acids long. The CDR3 nucleotides are TGTGCCAGCAGTTACTCCGGACAGGGAGAGACCCAGTACTTC. This sequence encodes CASSYSGQGETQYF.

The V gene is TRBV5-1, the J gene TRBJ2-7; possible D gene TRBD2, 7 bases. Germline loops: CDR1 SGHRS, CDR2 YFSETQ. V lost 0 bases and J 0 bases, leaving 13 bases between the germline ends. The CDR3 covers 16 residues. The CDR3 here is CASSLAGGGISYEQYF. The CDR3 coding sequence is TGCGCCAGCAGCTTGGCGGGCGGGGGCATCTCCTACGAGCAGTACTTC.

The genes are TRBV7-8 and TRBJ1-5, with D possibly matching TRBD1 (6 bases). This CDR3 is built from 15 residues. Trimming pared 4 bases from V and 5 bases from J, leaving 15 bases between. Germline lookup yields CDR1 SGHVS and CDR2 FQNEAQ. CDR3 sequence: CASSSMETGDQPQHF. The CDR3 DNA reads as TGTGCCAGCAGCTCCATGGAGACAGGAGATCAGCCCCAGCATTTT. The full variable domain, completed using reference TRBV7-8 and TRBJ1-5, is GAGVSQSPRYKVAKRGQDVALRCDPISGHVSLFWYQQALGQGPEFLTYFQNEAQLDKSGLPSDRFFAERPEGSVSTLKIQRTQQEDSAVYLCASSSMETGDQPQHFGDGTRLSIL.

The CDR3 is CASRERSSRGDTDTQYF. The DNA for the CDR3 is TGCGCCAGCAGAGAGCGGTCGTCGCGGGGGGACACAGATACGCAGTATTTT. This sequence joins TRBV10-2 and TRBJ2-3; 8 bases are shared with TRBD2. Germline values: CDR1 WSHSY, CDR2 SAAADI. This CDR3 region has 17 residues. The ends lost 6 bases at V and 2 bases at J; junction bases unmatched: 13.

The chain joins TRBV15 to TRBJ1-1, with D tentatively TRBD1 (5 bases). V lost 3 bases and J lost 8, with 16 bases in between. Germline CDR1 and CDR2: LNHNV and YYDKDF (reference sequence). CDR3 size: 14 residues. Here the CDR3 reads CATSSESGLGEAFF. DNA for the CDR3: TGTGCCACCAGCAGTGAGTCAGGGTTAGGGGAAGCTTTCTTT.

This chain uses TRBV11-2 with TRBJ2-3; 8 bases are shared with TRBD2. The length of the CDR3 is 17 residues. The trim removed 4 bases at V and 0 bases at J, leaving 9 bases unmatched. CDR1 is SGHAT and CDR2 is FQNNGV in the germline V gene. The CDR3 loop reads CASSSLLLAASTDTQYF. The CDR3, as DNA: TGTGCCAGCAGCTCCCTCCTACTAGCGGCTAGCACAGATACGCAGTATTTT.

The V gene is TRBV3-1 (or the pseudogene TRBV3-2), the J gene TRBJ1-4; TRBD1 agrees at 7 bases. Germline values: CDR1 LGHDT, CDR2 YNNKEL (reference sequence). The length of the CDR3 is 16 residues. J gave up 3 bases and V 0 bases, and 4 bases lay outside the gene matches. CDR3: CASSQERGRSNEKLFF. CDR3 sequence (DNA): TGTGCCAGCAGCCAAGAAAGGGGGCGATCTAATGAAAAACTGTTTTTT.

This clone was counted a single time. This rearrangement joins TRBV20-1 to TRBJ1-4; 9 nucleotides agree with TRBD1. V shed 2 bases, J shed 13 bases, and the junction held 2 bases outside the gene matches. The CDR3 loop spans 11 amino acids. Germline V lookup: CDR1 DFQATT, CDR2 SNEGSKA (reference sequence). The CDR3 region is CSARTTGGLFF. The CDR3 DNA reads TGCAGTGCTAGAACGACAGGGGGACTGTTTTTT.

This sequence joins TRBV5-1 and TRBJ1-2, with 7 bases fitting TRBD1. Germline values: CDR1 SGHRS, CDR2 YFSETQ. V lost 1 base and J lost 4; bases outside the gene matches: 4. This CDR3 is 14 amino acids long. In DNA form, the CDR3 reads TGCGCCAGCAGCTTGAGACAGGGCGGCTATGGCTACACCTTC. It codes for CASSLRQGGYGYTF.

The chain employs TRBV7-9 and TRBJ1-5; TRBD1 is a possible D gene (5 bases). Germline V gives CDR1 SEHNR, CDR2 FQNEAQ (reference sequence). V was cut by 8 bases and J by 0 bases, with 8 bases left in between. CDR3 size: 13 residues. The CDR3 loop is CASQGNSNQPQHF. CDR3 nucleotides: TGTGCCAGCCAGGGCAATAGCAATCAGCCCCAGCATTTT.

The chain couples TRBV19 to TRBJ2-5; 12 bases fit TRBD1. CDR1 and CDR2 from the germline V gene are LNHDA and SQIVND (reference sequence). V lost 1 base, J lost 5 bases, and 2 bases stayed unmatched. This CDR3 spans 15 amino acids. The CDR3 DNA reads as TGTGCCAGTAGTATAGGAGGGACAGGGGGCGAGACCCAGTACTTC. This gives the protein CASSIGGTGGETQYF.

The chain joins TRBV18 to TRBJ2-7; 9 bases match TRBD1. Germline lookup yields CDR1 KGHSH and CDR2 LQKENI. The CDR3 has 16 amino acids. The trim removed 3 bases at V and 6 bases at J, leaving 12 bases unmatched. DNA for the CDR3: TGTGCCAGCTCACCTCTGGGACAGGGAACTTGGAGCGAGCAGTACTTC. This gives the protein CASSPLGQGTWSEQYF.

The sample holds a few counts of this clone. The rearrangement uses TRBV28 and TRBJ1-6; no firm D call. The CDR3 extends over 12 amino acids. Deletions cut 8 bases from V and 6 bases from J, with 8 bases between. Germline assignment: CDR1 MDHEN and CDR2 SYDVKM. In DNA, the CDR3 is TGTGCCAGCGGGCTATTTAATTCACCCCTCCACTTT. This translates into CASGLFNSPLHF.

This clone was detected only once. The V call is TRBV19, the J call TRBJ1-6; 7 bases fit TRBD1. V dropped 7 bases and J dropped 5; count of bases not matched to a gene: 5. Germline CDR1 LNHDA, CDR2 SQIVND (reference sequence). The CDR3 totals 14 residues. Written as DNA, the CDR3 is TGTGCCAGTACCCAGGGACAGCATAATTCACCCCTCCACTTT. It encodes CASTQGQHNSPLHF.

The chain combines TRBV10-3 with TRBJ1-1, with a weak D call TRBD1 (5 bases). This CDR3 spans 14 amino acids. Trimming removed 0 bases at V and 1 base at J, with 6 bases between. Germline V gene lookup returns CDR1 ENHRY and CDR2 SYGVKD. The CDR3 DNA follows: TGTGCCATCAGTGAGTCCAGGGAGAACACTGAAGCTTTCTTT. Its protein is CAISESRENTEAFF.

The chain combines TRBV7-9 with TRBJ1-1; 7 bases are a match to TRBD1. With 5 bases clipped from V and 11 bases from J, the junction kept 8 bases outside the gene matches. CDR3 length equals 12 residues. Germline loops: CDR1 SEHNR, CDR2 FQNEAQ (reference sequence). The CDR3, as DNA: TGTGCCAGCAGCGAACCAGGGGGACGGGCTTTCTTT. Its protein is CASSEPGGRAFF.

The chain is built from TRBV5-8 and TRBJ1-6; possible D gene TRBD1, 6 bases. V was pared by 4 bases and J by 7 bases, with 15 bases between. This CDR3 has 15 amino acids. The germline V gene encodes CDR1 SGHTS and CDR2 YDEGEE. The CDR3 sequence: CASSMGKGVNSPLHF. CDR3 bases: TGTGCCAGCAGCATGGGGAAGGGGGTGAATTCACCCCTCCACTTT.

The chain recombines TRBV7-2 with TRBJ2-3, with 8 positions matching TRBD1. The germline V gene encodes CDR1 SGHTA and CDR2 FQGNSA. The CDR3 sequence is 15 residues long. The trim removed 3 bases at V and 1 base at J, leaving 3 bases unmatched. Here the CDR3 DNA reads TGTGCCAGCAGCTTCCGGGACAGGCGCACAGATACGCAGTATTTT. Amino acids: CASSFRDRRTDTQYF.

This clone has more than one count but fewer than ten. V usage is TRBV5-1 and J usage is TRBJ1-1; 10 nucleotides align to TRBD1. The CDR3 length is 14 residues. J was trimmed by 10 bases and V by 5 bases; bases with no gene match: 11. Germline-derived CDR1 and CDR2 are SGHRS and YFSETQ. The CDR3 here is CASRFGTGVEGAFF. The CDR3 DNA follows: TGCGCCAGCAGATTCGGGACAGGGGTTGAGGGAGCTTTCTTT.

This clone was detected once. This chain joins TRBV7-9 and TRBJ1-3; D ambiguous. Between the trimmed V and J ends, which lost 0 bases and 2 bases, there was a span of 8 bases. The V gene's germline CDR1 is SEHNR and CDR2 FQNEAQ (reference sequence). The CDR3 length is 15 residues. The chain's CDR3 is CASSLARGAGNTIYF. Here the CDR3 DNA reads TGTGCCAGCAGCTTAGCTCGCGGGGCTGGAAACACCATATATTTT.